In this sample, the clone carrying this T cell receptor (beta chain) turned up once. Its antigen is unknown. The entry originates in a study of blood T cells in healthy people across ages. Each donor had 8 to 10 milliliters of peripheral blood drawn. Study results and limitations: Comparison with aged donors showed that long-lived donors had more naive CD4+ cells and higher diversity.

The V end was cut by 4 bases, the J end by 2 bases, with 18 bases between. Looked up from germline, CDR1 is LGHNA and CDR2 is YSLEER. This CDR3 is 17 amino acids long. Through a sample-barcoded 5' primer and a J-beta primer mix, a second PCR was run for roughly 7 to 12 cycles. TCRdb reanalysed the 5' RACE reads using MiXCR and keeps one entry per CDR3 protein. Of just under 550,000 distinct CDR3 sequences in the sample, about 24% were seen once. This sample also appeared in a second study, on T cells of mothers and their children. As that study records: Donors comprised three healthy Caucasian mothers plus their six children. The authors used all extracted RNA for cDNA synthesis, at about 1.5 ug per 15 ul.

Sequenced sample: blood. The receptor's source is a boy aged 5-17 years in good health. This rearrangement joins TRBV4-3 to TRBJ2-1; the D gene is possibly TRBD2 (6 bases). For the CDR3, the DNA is TGCGCCAGCAGCCGCACCGTAGGGACTCCCACCTACAATGAGCAGTTCTTC. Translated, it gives CASSRTVGTPTYNEQFF.